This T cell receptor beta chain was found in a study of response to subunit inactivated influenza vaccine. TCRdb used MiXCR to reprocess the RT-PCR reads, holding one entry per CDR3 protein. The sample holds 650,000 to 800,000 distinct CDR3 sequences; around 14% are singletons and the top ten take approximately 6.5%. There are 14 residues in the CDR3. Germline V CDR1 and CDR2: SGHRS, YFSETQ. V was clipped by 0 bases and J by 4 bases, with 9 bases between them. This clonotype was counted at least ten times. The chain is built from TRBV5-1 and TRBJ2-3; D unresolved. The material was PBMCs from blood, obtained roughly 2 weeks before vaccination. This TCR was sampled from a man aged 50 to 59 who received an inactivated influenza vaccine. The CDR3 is CASSLGRLPDTQYF. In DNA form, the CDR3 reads TGCGCCAGCAGCTTGGGCAGGTTACCAGATACGCAGTATTTT. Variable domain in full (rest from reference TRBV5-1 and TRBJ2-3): KAGVTQTPRYLIKTRGQQVTLSCSPISGHRSVSWYQQTPGQGLQFLFEYFSETQRNKGNFPGRFSGRQFSNSRSEMNVSTLELGDSALYLCASSLGRLPDTQYFGPGTRLTVL.